This TCR beta chain was captured by sequencing in a study of T-cell memory formation after mild COVID-19. General observations from the study: Contracting clones from day 15 to 85 showed balanced CD4/CD8; later expanders favored CD4+.

TCR alpha and TCR beta cDNA libraries carrying sample barcodes and UMIs were produced by 5'RACE using constant-segment primers. In TCRdb, the 5' RACE reads were re-called with MiXCR into one record per CDR3 protein. The sample has more than 150,000 distinct CDR3 sequences, about 22% seen once; the top ten hold under 25%. CDR1 and CDR2 (germline): SGHVS, FQNEAQ. Trimming took 6 bases from V and 6 from J; bases not matched to a gene: 11. This CDR3 comprises 17 residues. Turning to this clonotype: The antigen is unknown.

The sequencing input was PBMCs or a T cell subset sorted from them (not recorded which). The rearrangement joins TRBV7-8 to TRBJ2-3, with 14 bases fitting TRBD2. This clonotype was obtained from an adult woman who had mild COVID-19 (a few samples of this study predate the infection). Cell type and time point are not known. CDR3 coding DNA: TGTGCCAGCAGTCCCCGACTAGCGGGGGGGCCGTGGGATACGCAGTATTTT. Translated, it gives CASSPRLAGGPWDTQYF.